The 19 T cell receptor beta chains presented below share a single source sample, sequenced in a study of a mutant IDH1 vaccine in newly diagnosed glioma. Regarding time point: week 35, safety follow-up. In the vaccine, a single dose held 300 ug of the mutant IDH1 20-mer peptide, along with topical imiquimod. The data were produced by immunoSEQ multiplex PCR, yet TCRdb's version contains in-frame clones alone and is incomplete. The sample consists of 50,000 to 75,000 clones, roughly 68% of them appearing once. Which antigens these TCRs recognize remains unknown. Sequencing was performed on PBMCs, taken from a glioma patient whose treatment included an IDH1 peptide vaccine. Every receptor here comes from a man aged 45-60 years with glioma.

V usage is TRBV19 and J usage is TRBJ1-3; D remains ambiguous. CDR3 size: 14 residues. CDR1 and CDR2 (germline): LNHDA, SQIVND (reference sequence). The V gene lost 5 bases and the J gene lost 1 base, with 9 bases spanning the gap. The DNA of the CDR3 is TGTGCCAGTAGTTCGACAATTTCTGGAAACACCATATATTTT. This sequence encodes CASSSTISGNTIYF.

V gene TRBV7-8 combines with J gene TRBJ2-7, with TRBD1 identical over 8 bases. The germline gives CDR1 SGHVS, CDR2 FQNEAQ. The CDR3 extends over 15 amino acids. The ends lost 2 bases at V and 7 bases at J; junction bases unmatched: 10. CDR3 DNA: TGTGCCAGCAGCTTACAGGGGGCGACTCTTGGAGAGCAGTACTTC. It yields the protein CASSLQGATLGEQYF.

This chain joins TRBV7-9 and TRBJ2-5; D assignment may be TRBD1 or TRBD2 (5 bases each). The germline CDR1 and CDR2 sequences are SEHNR and FQNEAQ (reference sequence). Trimming removed 6 bases from V and 5 bases from J, with 16 bases in between. This CDR3 contains 14 residues. The CDR3 reads CASRGDRGLETQYF. As DNA, the CDR3 is TGTGCCAGCAGAGGGGACCGAGGTTTGGAGACCCAGTACTTC.

V usage is TRBV10-3 and J usage is TRBJ2-3; possibly TRBD2 for D (6 bases). The CDR3 is 15 residues long. Trimming pared 2 bases from V and 2 bases from J, leaving 11 bases between. Germline loops: CDR1 ENHRY, CDR2 SYGVKD. The CDR3 sequence is CAISEAGTLTDTQYF. DNA of the CDR3: TGTGCCATCAGTGAGGCCGGGACTCTCACAGATACGCAGTATTTT.

The V gene is TRBV2, the J gene TRBJ1-5; perhaps TRBD1 as D (5 bases). The CDR3 extends over 13 amino acids. The V end lost 4 bases, the J end lost 16 bases, and 20 bases lay between the germline ends. CDR1 is SNHLY, CDR2 FYNNEI, per germline. CDR3 sequence: CASSAPPGRPKHF. As DNA, the CDR3 is TGTGCCAGCAGTGCACCCCCGGGACGGCCCAAACATTTT.

CDR3 residues: CASSFSSGGADTQYF. The DNA of the CDR3 is TGTGCCAGCAGCTTTTCTAGTGGGGGGGCAGATACGCAGTATTTT. The chain links TRBV7-2 to TRBJ2-3, with 7 nucleotides matching TRBD2. This CDR3 contains 15 residues. Trimming at V came to 3 bases and at J to 4 bases, leaving 7 bases not matched to a gene. Germline V CDR1 and CDR2: SGHTA, FQGNSA.

V and J are TRBV4-2 and TRBJ1-1, with a tentative D call TRBD1 (5 bases). Germline-derived CDR1 and CDR2 are LGHNA and YNFKEQ. The CDR3 totals 15 residues. The V end was cut by 4 bases, the J end by 0 bases, with 12 bases between. The CDR3 protein is CASSPRGTVNTEAFF. CDR3 nucleotide sequence: TGTGCCAGCAGCCCACGGGGGACTGTGAACACTGAAGCTTTCTTT.

The chain couples TRBV6-5 to TRBJ1-3; D gene uncertain. Deletions cut 8 bases from V and 0 bases from J, with 8 bases between. CDR3 length equals 13 residues. Germline assignment: CDR1 MNHEY and CDR2 SVGAGI. Here the CDR3 DNA reads TGTGCCAGCCATGCGGACTCTGGAAACACCATATATTTT. This translates into CASHADSGNTIYF.

The chain carries TRBV11-2 and TRBJ1-2; TRBD1 matches at 8 bases. CDR1 SGHAT and CDR2 FQNNGV come from the germline V gene. The CDR3 extends over 15 amino acids. Losses at the gene ends were 1 base for V and 3 bases for J; bases not matched to a gene: 4. The CDR3 here is CASSLAGGQDYGYTF. The CDR3, as DNA: TGTGCCAGCAGCTTAGCGGGGGGACAGGACTATGGCTACACCTTC. The variable domain in full, with the rest retrieved from reference TRBV11-2 and TRBJ1-2, is EAGVAQSPRYKIIEKRQSVAFWCNPISGHATLYWYQQILGQGPKLLIQFQNNGVVDDSQLPKDRFSAERLKGVDSTLKIQPAKLEDSAVYLCASSLAGGQDYGYTFGSGTRLTVV.

V usage is TRBV2 and J usage is TRBJ2-4; TRBD1 matches at 7 bases. V lost 8 bases, J lost 6 bases, and 7 bases stayed unmatched. The CDR3 loop spans 13 amino acids. Germline loops: CDR1 SNHLY, CDR2 FYNNEI. The CDR3 spells CASLKDRRNIQYF. In DNA form, the CDR3 reads TGTGCCAGCCTGAAGGACAGGAGAAACATTCAGTACTTC.

This sequence joins TRBV4-1 and TRBJ1-5; TRBD1 might be the D (5 bases). The CDR3 is 13 amino acids. Germline CDR1 reads MGHRA; CDR2 reads YSYEKL. Trimming took off 4 bases at V and 8 bases at J, with 12 bases between the two ends. In nucleotides, the CDR3 is TGCGCCAGCAGCCGGGGCCAGGGCGAGCCCCAGCATTTT. This sequence encodes CASSRGQGEPQHF.

This chain connects TRBV7-9 to TRBJ1-5; tentatively, D is TRBD1 (5 bases). This CDR3 spans 15 amino acids. Germline V CDR1 and CDR2: SEHNR, FQNEAQ (reference sequence). The ends were cut back, 1 base at V and 6 bases at J, with 13 bases in the middle. CDR3 DNA sequence: TGTGCCAGCAGCTTAGAGGCGGGCCAGGGTCAGCCCCAGCATTTT. This sequence encodes CASSLEAGQGQPQHF.

V usage is TRBV18 and J usage is TRBJ2-1, with unresolved D. Germline loops: CDR1 KGHSH, CDR2 LQKENI. V was cut by 3 bases and J by 5 bases, with 11 bases left in between. The CDR3 is 14 residues long. The CDR3 region is CASSPGVQNNEQFF. The DNA of the CDR3 is TGTGCCAGCTCACCCGGCGTACAGAACAATGAGCAGTTCTTC. Drawing the rest from reference TRBV18 and TRBJ2-1, the complete variable domain is NAGVMQNPRHLVRRRGQEARLRCSPMKGHSHVYWYRQLPEEGLKFMVYLQKENIIDESGMPKERFSAEFPKEGPSILRIQQVVRGDSAAYFCASSPGVQNNEQFFGPGTRLTVL.

This chain joins TRBV20-1 and TRBJ2-7; D not certain. The germline V gene encodes CDR1 DFQATT and CDR2 SNEGSKA (reference sequence). V dropped 5 bases and J dropped 4 bases, with 9 bases sitting between them. The CDR3 sequence is 11 residues long. The DNA for the CDR3 is TGCAGTGCTCCCTGGGGTTACGAGCAGTACTTC. Protein sequence: CSAPWGYEQYF.

The V call is TRBV5-4, the J call TRBJ1-1, with no clear D. Trimming stripped 4 bases from V and 0 bases from J, with 10 bases between. The V gene's germline CDR1 is SGHNT and CDR2 YYREEE (reference sequence). CDR3 size: 14 residues. CDR3 loop: CASSPFPMNTEAFF. DNA of the CDR3: TGTGCCAGCAGCCCCTTCCCCATGAACACTGAAGCTTTCTTT.

The rearrangement uses TRBV6-6 and TRBJ2-7; D uncertain. V was cut by 0 bases and J by 2 bases, with 8 bases left in between. From germline, CDR1 is MNHNY and CDR2 SVGAGI (reference sequence). The CDR3 totals 14 residues. The CDR3 protein is CASSYSAKTYEQYF. For the CDR3, the DNA is TGTGCCAGCAGTTACTCGGCCAAAACCTACGAGCAGTACTTC.

In its sample, this clone was seen a few times. The chain recombines TRBV7-2 with TRBJ1-1; D call uncertain. The CDR3 totals 13 residues. V was cut by 6 bases and J by 2 bases, with 10 bases left in between. Germline CDR1 is SGHTA and CDR2 is FQGNSA. This CDR3 reads CASSPFTNTEAFF. The CDR3 DNA follows: TGTGCCAGCAGTCCCTTTACTAACACTGAAGCTTTCTTT.

V usage is TRBV5-4 and J usage is TRBJ1-5, with D perhaps matching TRBD1 (5 bases). The CDR3 length is 15 residues. V gave up 4 bases and J gave up 2 bases, with 13 bases separating them. Germline assignment: CDR1 SGHNT and CDR2 YYREEE (reference sequence). The CDR3 DNA reads as TGTGCCAGCAGCGACAGCCGCCGAGGCAATCAGCCCCAGCATTTT. As protein: CASSDSRRGNQPQHF.

The rearrangement links TRBV28 to TRBJ1-1; a weak D match, TRBD1 (5 bases). Between the trimmed V and J ends, which lost 2 bases and 7 bases, there was a span of 8 bases. In germline, CDR1 is MDHEN, CDR2 SYDVKM. CDR3 size: 12 residues. CDR3 DNA sequence: TGTGCCAGCAGTTTACAGGGCCGTGAAGCTTTCTTT. It encodes CASSLQGREAFF.